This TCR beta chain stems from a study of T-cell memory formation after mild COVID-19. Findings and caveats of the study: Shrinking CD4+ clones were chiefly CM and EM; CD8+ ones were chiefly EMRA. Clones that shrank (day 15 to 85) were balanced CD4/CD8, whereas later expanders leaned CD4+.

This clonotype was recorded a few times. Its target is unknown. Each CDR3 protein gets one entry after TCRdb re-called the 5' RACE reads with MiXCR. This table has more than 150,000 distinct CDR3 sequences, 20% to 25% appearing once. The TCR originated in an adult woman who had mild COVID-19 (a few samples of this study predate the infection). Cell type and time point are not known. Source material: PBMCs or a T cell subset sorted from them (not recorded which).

The CDR3 DNA sequence: TGTGCCACCAGCCGGGACAGGCAACAAGAGACCCAGTACTTC. Amino acids: CATSRDRQQETQYF. The J gene is TRBJ2-5, the V gene TRBV15, with 8 bases fitting TRBD1. CDR1 is LNHNV and CDR2 is YYDKDF in the germline V gene (reference sequence). V shed 5 bases and J 2 bases; nucleotides not matched to a gene: 4. CDR3 size: 14 residues. Looking up the rest from reference TRBV15 and TRBJ2-5 gives the full variable domain: DAMVIQNPRYQVTQFGKPVTLSCSQTLNHNVMYWYQQKSSQAPKLLFHYYDKDFNNEADTPDNFQSRRPNTSFCFLDIRSPGLGDTAMYLCATSRDRQQETQYFGPGTRLLVL.